A selection of T cell receptor beta chains follows, all from one sample in a study of T-cell memory formation after mild COVID-19. Each CDR3 protein gets one entry after TCRdb re-called the 5' RACE reads with MiXCR. The data show around 340,000 distinct CDR3 sequences, around a fifth seen once. The sequenced sample was PBMCs or a T cell subset sorted from them (not recorded which). These receptors came from an adult woman who had mild COVID-19 (a few samples of this study predate the infection). Cell type and time point are not known. The CDR3 runs from the conserved cysteine through the conserved F or W. The D gene is left open where the match is weak. Rows give clone size only sometimes, using once, few, many, or a class for an expanded clone.

cdr3_nt	cdr3_aa	j_call	d_call	clone_size	v_call
TGTGCCAGCAGCTTGGCCCTAACGGGTGCGGGGGGGCTCCAAGAGACCCAGTACTTC	CASSLALTGAGGLQETQYF	TRBJ2-5	TRBD2	few	TRBV5-5
TGCGCCAGCAGCCTCTCGGACAGGGGAATTGGCGGGGAGCTGTTTTTT	CASSLSDRGIGGELFF	TRBJ2-2	TRBD1	many	TRBV4-1
TGTGCCAGCAGTTACTCAGCGGGGGGGATATCAGATGAGCAGTTCTTC	CASSYSAGGISDEQFF	TRBJ2-1	TRBD2	once	TRBV6-5
TGTGCCAGCAGCGCAGTAAACGGCGCCTACGAGCAGTACTTC	CASSAVNGAYEQYF	TRBJ2-7	NA	many	TRBV7-2
TGTGCCAGCAGCCAGGGGGTATCCAGGCTCTACCGTGCCTCAGATACGCAGTATTTT	CASSQGVSRLYRASDTQYF	TRBJ2-3	NA	NA	TRBV3-1
TGTGCCAGCAGCGGCCGGACGCTGTATGGCTACACCTTC	CASSGRTLYGYTF	TRBJ1-2	NA	NA	TRBV27
TGTGCCAGCACAAGCGGGGTCTACAATGAGCAGTTCTTC	CASTSGVYNEQFF	TRBJ2-1	TRBD2	few	TRBV7-8
TGCAGTGCAAAGCAGGGGACCTCGAACACTGAAGCTTTCTTT	CSAKQGTSNTEAFF	TRBJ1-1	NA	NA	TRBV20-1
TGTGCCAGCAGTAAATACAGGGGCGAGCAGTACTTC	CASSKYRGEQYF	TRBJ2-7	TRBD1	few	TRBV12-3/TRBV12-4
TGCGCCAGCAGCTTGCTGGGCTTGAACACTGAAGCTTTCTTT	CASSLLGLNTEAFF	TRBJ1-1	NA	NA	TRBV5-1
TGTGCCAGCAGCGAGGACAGGAACTATGGCTACACCTTC	CASSEDRNYGYTF	TRBJ1-2	TRBD1	few	TRBV3-1
TGTGCCAGCAGCTTACAGCGGGAGCCCACAGATACGCAGTATTTT	CASSLQREPTDTQYF	TRBJ2-3	TRBD2	NA	TRBV11-3
TGTGCCAGCAGTTTCTCAAGCTCCGTTATCTACGAGCAGTACTTC	CASSFSSSVIYEQYF	TRBJ2-7	NA	NA	TRBV27
TGCGCCAGCAGCTTGGTGGCTAGCGGGGGTGACCCTAAAGCCAAAAACATTCAGTACTTC	CASSLVASGGDPKAKNIQYF	TRBJ2-4	TRBD2	NA	TRBV5-1
TGTGCCAGCAGCCGAACTGGGGGAGCAGATACGCAGTATTTT	CASSRTGGADTQYF	TRBJ2-3	NA	many	TRBV4-2
TGCGCCAGCAGCCCGTCTAGCGGGGGGACTAGCACAGATACGCAGTATTTT	CASSPSSGGTSTDTQYF	TRBJ2-3	TRBD2	NA	TRBV5-1
TGTGCCACCAGTGATCCCGGGACAGAAGATTCCACAGATACGCAGTATTTT	CATSDPGTEDSTDTQYF	TRBJ2-3	TRBD1	NA	TRBV24-1
TGCAGTGCTAGGGCCCGTGCGGTCCTGAACACTGAAGCTTTCTTT	CSARARAVLNTEAFF	TRBJ1-1	NA	NA	TRBV20-1
TGTGCCAGCAGCTTAGGGACTAGCGGGGCCGGATCCTACAATGAGCAGTTCTTC	CASSLGTSGAGSYNEQFF	TRBJ2-1	TRBD2	NA	TRBV7-9
TGTGCCAGCACCGCACCGGGACCCAGGCAGTACTTC	CASTAPGPRQYF	TRBJ2-7	NA	NA	TRBV6-2/TRBV6-3
TGTGCCAGCAGCTTAGACCGGGGGGGCTATGGGGATGAGCAGTTCTTC	CASSLDRGGYGDEQFF	TRBJ2-1	TRBD2	NA	TRBV7-9
TGTGCCAGCAGCACATCGAGCGGTTTCCAAGAGACCCAGTACTTC	CASSTSSGFQETQYF	TRBJ2-5	NA	once	TRBV7-3
TGTGCCAGCAGCCTTGGGGGGGCTAATTCACCCCTCCACTTT	CASSLGGANSPLHF	TRBJ1-6	NA	few	TRBV7-3
TGCAGCGTTGAAGATCCGCGGGAGGGACTCTACGAGCAGTACTTC	CSVEDPREGLYEQYF	TRBJ2-7	TRBD2	NA	TRBV29-1
TGTGCCAGCAGGGAGCCGTTCGGGACCAGGAGGGGGGAGCTGTTTTTT	CASREPFGTRRGELFF	TRBJ2-2	NA	few	TRBV2
TGTGCCAGCAGTGAAGGGGGGACAGGTAGAAATGAGCAGTTCTTC	CASSEGGTGRNEQFF	TRBJ2-1	TRBD1	NA	TRBV2
TGTGCCAGCAGCTTTTTGGGGGACAGGGGTTACGAGCAGTACTTC	CASSFLGDRGYEQYF	TRBJ2-7	TRBD1	few	TRBV7-9
TGTGCCAGCCGTCCTGACAGGGGTTTATTAGAAGCTTTCTTT	CASRPDRGLLEAFF	TRBJ1-1	TRBD1	NA	TRBV6-5
TGTGCCAGCAGCGCTCTAGCGGGGGTGATCACAGATACGCAGTATTTT	CASSALAGVITDTQYF	TRBJ2-3	TRBD2	few	TRBV9
TGCAGTGCTAGAGTGGGGGGCTCCTATAATTCACCCCTCCACTTT	CSARVGGSYNSPLHF	TRBJ1-6	NA	few	TRBV20-1
TGCGCCAGCAAGGAGAACGTTAACACTGAAGCTTTCTTT	CASKENVNTEAFF	TRBJ1-1	NA	few	TRBV5-1
TGTGCCAGCAGCCAATCCACTGAAGCTTTCTTT	CASSQSTEAFF	TRBJ1-1	NA	many	TRBV3-1
TGTGCCAGCAGTGCGGGAACAGGGGGGAGAACTGAAGCTTTCTTT	CASSAGTGGRTEAFF	TRBJ1-1	TRBD1	NA	TRBV27
TGTGCCAGCAGTGAATACTCCTCTGGAAACACCATATATTTT	CASSEYSSGNTIYF	TRBJ1-3	NA	NA	TRBV2
TGCGCCAGCAGCCAAGATATGGGGTCCTACGAGCAGTACTTC	CASSQDMGSYEQYF	TRBJ2-7	NA	few	TRBV4-1
TGCAGCGTTGAAGCAGATCGGAATGAAGCTTTCTTT	CSVEADRNEAFF	TRBJ1-1	NA	NA	TRBV29-1